This entry lists 13 T cell receptor beta chains sequenced from one sample in a study of shared clonotypes between healthy human individuals. The method was immunoSEQ multiplex PCR; TCRdb's version includes in-frame clones alone and lacks a portion of them. The data hold roughly 2.5 million clones, with approximately 92% observed a single time. Input material: naive CD4+ T cells sorted from blood. As to subset: CD45RA+ positively selected. The receptors shown here come from a young man in good health.

This chain links TRBV7-8 with TRBJ2-3; D remains ambiguous. V was clipped by 0 bases and J by 2 bases, with 6 bases between them. The CDR3 has 14 residues. CDR1 and CDR2 from the germline V gene are SGHVS and FQNEAQ. The DNA for the CDR3 is TGTGCCAGCAGCTTAGCAGGGCACACAGATACGCAGTATTTT. Its protein is CASSLAGHTDTQYF.

J is TRBJ2-1 and V is TRBV20-1, with 9 bases fitting TRBD1. V was pared by 6 bases and J by 16 bases, with 7 bases of the junction left unmatched. The CDR3 has 10 amino acids. Germline CDR1 reads DFQATT; CDR2 reads SNEGSKA (reference sequence). This CDR3 is CSARTGEIFF. The CDR3 DNA reads as TGCAGTGCACGGACAGGGGAAATTTTCTTC.

This clone was seen a few times. The rearrangement uses TRBV5-1 and TRBJ1-2; no reliable D call. This CDR3 has 12 amino acids. The V gene's germline CDR1 is SGHRS and CDR2 YFSETQ. The V and J ends lost 0 bases and 2 bases respectively, with 2 bases between them. The DNA for the CDR3 is TGCGCCAGCAGCTTGGAGAACTATGGCTACACCTTC. Residues: CASSLENYGYTF.

V usage is TRBV10-3 and J usage is TRBJ1-1; D unclear. This CDR3 has 13 amino acids. V was clipped by 5 bases and J by 1 base, with 8 bases between them. Germline V gives CDR1 ENHRY, CDR2 SYGVKD. This chain's CDR3 is CAISSRTNTEAFF. CDR3 nucleotides: TGTGCCATCAGTAGTCGTACGAACACTGAAGCTTTCTTT.

The V gene is TRBV7-9, the J gene TRBJ2-7; 11 bases are a match to TRBD1. V lost 4 bases and J lost 3; bases outside the gene matches: 5. Germline V gene lookup returns CDR1 SEHNR and CDR2 FQNEAQ (reference sequence). CDR3 length: 15 residues. As DNA, the CDR3 is TGTGCCAGCAGCTGGGGACAGGGGGTATTCTACGAGCAGTACTTC. Amino acid sequence: CASSWGQGVFYEQYF.

This chain joins TRBV7-2 and TRBJ2-3; the D call may be TRBD1 or TRBD2 (5 bases each). The V and J ends lost 2 bases and 7 bases respectively, with 16 bases between them. Per the germline V gene, CDR1 is SGHTA and CDR2 is FQGNSA. This CDR3 is 15 amino acids long. CDR3 sequence: CASSLRAGTRNTQYF. The DNA of the CDR3 is TGTGCCAGCAGCTTAAGGGCTGGGACCCGCAATACGCAGTATTTT.

The genes are TRBV7-6 and TRBJ1-2; D is ambiguous. Germline V gene lookup returns CDR1 SGHVS and CDR2 FNYEAQ. The CDR3 is 15 amino acids. V lost 5 bases and J 7 bases, leaving 20 bases between the germline ends. CDR3 nucleotide sequence: TGTGCCAGCAGCAAGTCGGAGGGCGTTTTGGGTGGCTACACCTTC. Amino acid sequence: CASSKSEGVLGGYTF.

V usage is TRBV5-1 and J usage is TRBJ2-5, with TRBD1 matching over 10 bases. Germline-derived CDR1 and CDR2 are SGHRS and YFSETQ. V trimming: 0 bases; J trimming: 4 bases; junction bases outside the gene matches: 6. The CDR3 runs to 16 residues. In DNA form, the CDR3 reads TGCGCCAGCAGCTTGGAAGGGACAGGGGTGGCAGAGACCCAGTACTTC. It yields the protein CASSLEGTGVAETQYF. Combining the CDR3 with reference TRBV5-1 and TRBJ2-5 gives the whole variable domain KAGVTQTPRYLIKTRGQQVTLSCSPISGHRSVSWYQQTPGQGLQFLFEYFSETQRNKGNFPGRFSGRQFSNSRSEMNVSTLELGDSALYLCASSLEGTGVAETQYFGPGTRLLVL.

V gene TRBV6-5 combines with J gene TRBJ1-6; D gene ambiguous. Trimming removed 2 bases from V and 6 bases from J, with 8 bases in between. Germline V gives CDR1 MNHEY, CDR2 SVGAGI. There are 14 residues in the CDR3. CDR3: CASSYDTINSPLHF. CDR3 nucleotides: TGTGCCAGCAGTTACGACACGATTAATTCACCCCTCCACTTT.

CDR3 sequence: CASSIDNGYTF. CDR3 in DNA: TGTGCCAGTAGTATAGACAATGGCTACACCTTC. This chain joins TRBV19 and TRBJ1-2; no firm D call. CDR3 length: 11 residues. Per the germline V gene, CDR1 is LNHDA and CDR2 is SQIVND (reference sequence). The V end was cut by 0 bases, the J end by 6 bases, with 2 bases between.

The chain couples TRBV6-1 to TRBJ2-2, with 7 bases identical to TRBD2. There are 15 residues in the CDR3. Germline V gene lookup returns CDR1 MNHNS and CDR2 SASEGT. Unmatched junction bases numbered 5, after V lost 7 bases and J lost 0 bases. DNA for the CDR3: TGTGCCAGCACCGGGGACTACTCGAACACCGGGGAGCTGTTTTTT. It codes for CASTGDYSNTGELFF.

The genes are TRBV30 and TRBJ1-1, with D possibly TRBD1 on 5 matching bases. V lost 3 bases and J lost 7, with 9 bases in between. CDR3 length: 11 amino acids. Germline V lookup: CDR1 GTSNPN, CDR2 SVGIG (reference sequence). The CDR3, as DNA: TGTGCCTGGAGGGAAAGGGGTGAAGCTTTCTTT. Amino acid sequence: CAWRERGEAFF.

This chain joins TRBV29-1 and TRBJ2-1; D call uncertain. Germline V gene data show CDR1 as SQVTM and CDR2 as ANQGSEA. The CDR3 covers 13 residues. V was clipped by 4 bases and J by 6 bases, with 13 bases between them. The CDR3 here is CSVVPLWTNEQFF. CDR3 sequence (DNA): TGCAGCGTTGTTCCCCTTTGGACCAATGAGCAGTTCTTC.